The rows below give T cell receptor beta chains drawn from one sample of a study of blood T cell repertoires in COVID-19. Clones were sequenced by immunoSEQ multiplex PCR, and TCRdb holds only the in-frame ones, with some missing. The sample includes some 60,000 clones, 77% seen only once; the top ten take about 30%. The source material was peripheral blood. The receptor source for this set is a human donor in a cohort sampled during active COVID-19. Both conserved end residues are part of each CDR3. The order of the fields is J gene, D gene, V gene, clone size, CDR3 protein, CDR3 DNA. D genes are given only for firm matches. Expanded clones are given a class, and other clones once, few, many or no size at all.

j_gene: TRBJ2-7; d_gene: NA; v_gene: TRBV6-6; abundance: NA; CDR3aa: CASSYEGGEQYF; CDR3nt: TGTGCCAGCAGTTACGAAGGGGGCGAGCAGTACTTC
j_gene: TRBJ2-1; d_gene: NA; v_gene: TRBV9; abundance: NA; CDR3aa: CASSPQWRYGEQFF; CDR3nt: TGTGCCAGCAGCCCCCAGTGGAGGTATGGGGAGCAGTTCTTC
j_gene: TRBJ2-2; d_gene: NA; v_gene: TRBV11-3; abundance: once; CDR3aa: CASSQKGWAGELFF; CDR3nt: TGTGCCAGCAGCCAAAAGGGGTGGGCCGGGGAGCTGTTTTTT
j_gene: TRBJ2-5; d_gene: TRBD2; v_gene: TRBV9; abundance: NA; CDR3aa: CASSVIAGVQETQYF; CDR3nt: TGTGCCAGCAGCGTAATAGCGGGGGTCCAAGAGACCCAGTACTTC
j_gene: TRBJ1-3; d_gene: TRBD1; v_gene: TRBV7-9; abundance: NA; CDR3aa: CASSKTGTGGNTIYF; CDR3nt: TGTGCCAGCAGCAAGACCGGGACAGGGGGAAACACCATATATTTT
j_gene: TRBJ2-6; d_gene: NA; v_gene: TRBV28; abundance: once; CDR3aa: CASSPTGPGANVLTF; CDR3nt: TGTGCCAGCAGTCCCACAGGGCCTGGGGCCAACGTCCTGACTTTC
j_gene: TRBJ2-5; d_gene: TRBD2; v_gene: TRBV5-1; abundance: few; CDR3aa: CASSLEGTSWETQYF; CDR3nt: TGCGCCAGCAGCTTGGAGGGGACTAGCTGGGAGACCCAGTACTTC
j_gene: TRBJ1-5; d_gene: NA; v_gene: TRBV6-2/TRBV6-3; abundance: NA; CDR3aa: CASSYDASAGGRQPQHF; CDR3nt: TGTGCCAGCAGTTACGACGCCAGTGCGGGGGGAAGACAGCCCCAGCATTTT
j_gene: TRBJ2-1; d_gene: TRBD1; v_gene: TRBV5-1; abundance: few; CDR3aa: CASSYDRGEQFF; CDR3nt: TGCGCCAGCAGCTACGACAGGGGTGAGCAGTTCTTC
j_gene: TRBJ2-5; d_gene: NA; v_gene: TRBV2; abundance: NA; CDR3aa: CASSVAETQYF; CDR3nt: TGTGCCAGCAGTGTGGCAGAGACCCAGTACTTC
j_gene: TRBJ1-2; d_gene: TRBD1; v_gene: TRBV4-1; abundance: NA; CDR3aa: CASSHLQGTAKGYGYTF; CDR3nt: TGCGCCAGCAGCCACCTTCAAGGGACAGCAAAGGGCTATGGCTACACCTTC
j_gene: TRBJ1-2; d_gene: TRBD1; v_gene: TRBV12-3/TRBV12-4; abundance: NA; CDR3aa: CASSLGQGLGYTF; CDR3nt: TGTGCCAGCAGCCTAGGACAGGGTTTGGGCTACACCTTC
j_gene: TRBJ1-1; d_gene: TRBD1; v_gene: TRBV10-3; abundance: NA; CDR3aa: CATRTGLDDTEAFF; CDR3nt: TGTGCCACTAGGACAGGGCTGGATGACACTGAAGCTTTCTTT
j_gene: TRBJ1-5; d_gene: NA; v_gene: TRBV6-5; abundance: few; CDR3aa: CAGATGTISPQHF; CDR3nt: TGTGCCGGAGCTACAGGGACAATCTCGCCCCAGCATTTT
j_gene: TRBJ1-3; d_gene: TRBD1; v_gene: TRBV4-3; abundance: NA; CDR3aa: CASSQDPHRGFSGNTIYF; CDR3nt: TGCGCCAGCAGCCAAGACCCCCACAGGGGGTTTTCTGGAAACACCATATATTTT
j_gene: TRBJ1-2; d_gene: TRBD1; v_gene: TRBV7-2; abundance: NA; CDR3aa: CASSSSGTGYNYGYTF; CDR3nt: TGTGCCAGCAGCTCCTCCGGGACAGGCTATAACTATGGCTACACCTTC
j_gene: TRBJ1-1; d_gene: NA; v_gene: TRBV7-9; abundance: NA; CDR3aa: CASSIQATFAEAFF; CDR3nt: TGTGCCAGCAGCATACAGGCGACCTTCGCTGAAGCTTTCTTT
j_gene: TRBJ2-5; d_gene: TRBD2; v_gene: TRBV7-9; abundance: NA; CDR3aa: CASTSQGGGTQETQYF; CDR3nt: TGTGCCAGCACCTCTCAAGGCGGGGGTACTCAAGAGACCCAGTACTTC
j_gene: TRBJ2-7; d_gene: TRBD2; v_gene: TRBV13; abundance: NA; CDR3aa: CASSPGQPGTSGGNEQYF; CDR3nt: TGTGCCAGCAGCCCCGGACAGCCTGGGACTAGCGGGGGAAACGAGCAGTACTTC
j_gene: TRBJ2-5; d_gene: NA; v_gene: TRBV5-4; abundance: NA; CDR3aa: CASSLSTDQETQYF; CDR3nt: TGTGCCAGCAGCTTGAGTACGGACCAAGAGACCCAGTACTTC
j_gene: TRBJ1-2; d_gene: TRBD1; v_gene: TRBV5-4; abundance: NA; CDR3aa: CASSLKGAGGYTF; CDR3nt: TGTGCCAGCAGCTTGAAGGGGGCAGGTGGCTACACCTTC
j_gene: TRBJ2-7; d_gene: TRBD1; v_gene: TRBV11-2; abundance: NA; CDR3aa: CASSQTGTGVEQYF; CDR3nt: TGTGCCAGCAGCCAAACCGGGACAGGGGTCGAGCAGTACTTC